A selection of T cell receptor beta chains follows, all from one sample in a study of regulatory T cells in long-lasting Graves disease. TCRdb used MiXCR to reprocess the multiplex PCR reads, holding one entry per CDR3 protein. The sample lists about 450,000 distinct CDR3 sequences; 23% were seen once. The material sequenced was peripheral blood mononuclear cells (PBMCs), taken when the disease was refractory, from a patient treated with antithyroid drugs. Receptor source: a female donor with Graves disease. The CDR3 runs from the conserved cysteine through the conserved F or W. D genes are given only for firm matches. A row's size may be missing; if present it is once, few, many or a size class.

>TRBJ1-1|NA|TRBV5-1|many
CASSPRPRQVNTEAFF
TGCGCCAGCAGCCCGAGGCCCAGACAGGTGAACACTGAAGCTTTCTTT
>TRBJ1-1|TRBD1|TRBV27|few
CASSLSDGHRGGNTEAFF
TGTGCCAGCAGTTTATCGGACGGTCACAGGGGAGGAAACACTGAAGCTTTCTTT
>TRBJ2-7|NA|TRBV6-1|NA
CASSLQPGDVYEQYF
TGTGCCAGCAGTCTCCAGCCGGGAGATGTGTACGAGCAGTACTTC
>TRBJ1-5|TRBD1|TRBV2|many
CASSYTGQGGGQHF
TGTGCCAGCAGCTACACGGGACAGGGAGGAGGCCAGCATTTT
>TRBJ2-2|NA|TRBV19|few
CASSIGVPTGELFF
TGTGCCAGTAGTATAGGGGTTCCCACCGGGGAGCTGTTTTTT
>TRBJ2-7|NA|TRBV20-1|few
CSILGPQTYEQYF
TGCAGTATTCTCGGGCCCCAAACTTACGAGCAGTACTTC
>TRBJ2-7|TRBD2|TRBV28|NA
CASSSRGVISGKGEQYF
TGTGCCAGCAGTTCCCGAGGTGTTATTAGCGGGAAAGGCGAGCAGTACTTC
>TRBJ1-2|NA|TRBV29-1|NA
CSVGGPDRYTF
TGCAGCGTTGGAGGTCCCGACCGCTACACCTTC
>TRBJ1-1|TRBD1|TRBV29-1|NA
CSGAGGEVTEAFF
TGCAGCGGGGCAGGGGGCGAGGTCACTGAAGCTTTCTTT
>TRBJ1-1|TRBD1|TRBV6-5|few
CASSYVGTGLTEAFF
TGTGCCAGCAGTTACGTCGGGACAGGGTTAACTGAAGCTTTCTTT
>TRBJ2-7|NA|TRBV5-1|many
CASSLLPSYEQYF
TGCGCCAGCAGCTTGTTACCTTCCTACGAGCAGTACTTC
>TRBJ2-7|NA|TRBV6-1|few
CASSEGIASYEQYF
TGTGCCAGCAGTGAGGGGATCGCGTCCTACGAGCAGTACTTC
>TRBJ2-7|NA|TRBV28|NA
CASREGGSYEQYF
TGTGCCAGCAGAGAGGGGGGTTCCTACGAGCAGTACTTC
>TRBJ1-2|NA|TRBV3-1|NA
CASSKVPALVGYTF
TGTGCCAGCAGTAAAGTCCCAGCCCTGGTAGGCTACACCTTC
>TRBJ2-1|NA|TRBV29-1|NA
CSVDLRGGVGEQFF
TGCAGCGTTGATCTCAGGGGAGGGGTTGGTGAGCAGTTCTTC
>TRBJ1-2|TRBD1|TRBV13|many
CASSLDRGNGYTF
TGTGCCAGCAGCTTAGACAGGGGGAATGGCTACACCTTC
>TRBJ1-1|NA|TRBV12-3/TRBV12-4|many
CASSLGLISYQEAFF
TGTGCCAGCAGTTTGGGGTTGATAAGCTACCAGGAAGCTTTCTTT
>TRBJ1-2|NA|TRBV29-1|NA
CSVVGAGDLYGYTF
TGCAGCGTTGTGGGGGCAGGAGACTTGTATGGCTACACCTTC
>TRBJ1-1|NA|TRBV7-9|NA
CASMLAGETEAFF
TGTGCCAGCATGTTAGCCGGAGAGACTGAAGCTTTCTTT
>TRBJ1-1|NA|TRBV6-1|many
CASATESNTEAFF
TGTGCCAGCGCTACAGAATCGAACACTGAAGCTTTCTTT
>TRBJ2-5|NA|TRBV7-2|many
CASSIHEETQYF
TGTGCCAGCAGCATCCACGAGGAGACCCAGTACTTC
>TRBJ2-5|NA|TRBV7-2|NA
CASRLGGGGHYQETQYF
TGTGCCAGCAGATTAGGGGGGGGGGGACATTACCAAGAGACCCAGTACTTC
>TRBJ2-5|TRBD1|TRBV20-1|many
CSARDVSAGGETQYF
TGCAGTGCTAGAGATGTTTCGGCAGGGGGAGAGACCCAGTACTTC
>TRBJ2-7|TRBD2|TRBV19|NA
CASGPGTSGTYEQYF
TGTGCCAGTGGTCCCGGGACTAGCGGAACCTACGAGCAGTACTTC
>TRBJ2-7|NA|TRBV6-5|many
CASSYDYEQYF
TGTGCCAGCAGCTACGACTACGAGCAGTACTTC
>TRBJ2-1|TRBD2|TRBV10-3|few
CAISEGLAGGLDEQFF
TGTGCCATCAGTGAGGGACTAGCGGGAGGATTAGATGAGCAGTTCTTC
>TRBJ2-7|NA|TRBV11-2|many
CASSFPTAGEGEQYF
TGTGCCAGCAGCTTCCCGACCGCAGGGGAAGGCGAGCAGTACTTC
>TRBJ2-5|NA|TRBV7-7|many
CASSLKQGGQTQYF
TGTGCTAGCAGCTTAAAACAGGGAGGCCAGACCCAGTACTTC
>TRBJ2-7|TRBD1|TRBV7-2|many
CASSLYGTATYEQYF
TGTGCCAGCAGCTTATATGGGACAGCCACCTACGAGCAGTACTTC
>TRBJ2-7|NA|TRBV20-1|NA
CSATSQNPGGYEQYF
TGCAGTGCTACTTCCCAGAACCCAGGGGGGTACGAGCAGTACTTC
>TRBJ1-1|NA|TRBV5-1|many
CASSLPGTVNTEAFF
TGTGCCAGCAGCTTGCCCGGGACGGTGAACACTGAAGCTTTCTTT
>TRBJ2-7|NA|TRBV27|NA
CASSVSVVYEQYF
TGTGCCAGCAGTGTCTCCGTAGTTTACGAGCAGTACTTC
>TRBJ1-2|NA|TRBV12-3/TRBV12-4|many
CASSSKSTEHYGYTF
TGTGCCAGCAGTTCCAAGTCGACAGAGCACTATGGCTACACCTTC
>TRBJ2-7|TRBD2|TRBV7-9|NA
CASSMRTSGASYEQYF
TGTGCCAGCAGCATGCGGACTAGCGGTGCCTCCTACGAGCAGTACTTC
>TRBJ2-1|NA|TRBV3-1|NA
CASSQQYNEQFF
TGTGCCAGCAGCCAACAGTACAATGAGCAGTTCTTC
>TRBJ2-5|NA|TRBV13|many
CASSLVGSDSETQYF
TGTGCCAGCAGCTTGGTCGGGAGTGATAGTGAGACCCAGTACTTC